This T cell receptor beta chain originates from a study of blood T cell repertoires in COVID-19. The CDR3 loop spans 16 amino acids. There are a few counts of this clone. Original handling: Using reference gene primer amplification, nucleated cell counts were estimated. Repertoires were generated with immunoSEQ multiplex PCR, while TCRdb's copy carries only in-frame clones and drops some. The V and J calls and the clone size are those of that table, but D and trimming were determined from the DNA. The table has 75,000 to 95,000 clones, 84% seen once. The specimen was peripheral blood. This sequence was found in a man aged 55 to 69 with acute or convalescent COVID-19. The gene calls are TRBV21-1 and TRBJ2-6; TRBD2 was called by the table and not checked on the DNA. TRBV21-1 is recorded as a pseudogene. The CDR3 region is CASSKGRGSGANVLTF. The CDR3 nucleotides read TGTGCCAGCAGCAAAGGGAGGGGCTCTGGGGCCAACGTCCTGACTTTC.